A few counts support the clone carrying this T cell receptor beta chain. This entry belongs to a study of blood T cell repertoires in COVID-19. Study summary: The samples span acute and convalescent COVID-19 from the United States, Italy and Spain. Nucleic acid was either cDNA or gDNA, and it came from T cells, B-cell-depleted T cells, or PBMCs.

CDR3 length: 16 amino acids. V gave up 5 bases and J gave up 4 bases; unmatched junction bases: 11. Germline assignment: CDR1 SGHAT and CDR2 FQNNGV. In the authors' methods: Researchers report that nucleated cell counts were estimated from reference gene primer amplification. Here immunoSEQ multiplex PCR was the method, and the copy in TCRdb shows in-frame clones only, minus some. V, J and clone size are taken as reported in that table, and D and trimming were inferred from the DNA itself. The sample lists more than 75,000 clones, 84% seen once, with about an eighth in the top ten. This TCR derives from a human donor in a cohort sampled during active COVID-19. This sequence joins TRBV11-2 and TRBJ1-3; 7 bases agree with TRBD1. The sequencing sample was made of peripheral blood. In DNA form, the CDR3 reads TGTGCCAGCAGCCAGAGACAGGGAGTAGGCGGAAACACCATATATTTT. This encodes CASSQRQGVGGNTIYF. The entire variable domain, with the rest obtained from reference TRBV11-2 and TRBJ1-3, is as follows: EAGVAQSPRYKIIEKRQSVAFWCNPISGHATLYWYQQILGQGPKLLIQFQNNGVVDDSQLPKDRFSAERLKGVDSTLKIQPAKLEDSAVYLCASSQRQGVGGNTIYFGEGSWLTVV.